These T cell receptor beta chains were read from a single sample in a study of healthy donors' naive CD4 and CD8 T cells. TCRdb redid the calling of the reads with MiXCR, one entry per CDR3 protein. The data contain about 180,000 distinct CDR3 sequences, around 74% of them seen just once; the ten biggest clones take up around 2%. The sequencing input was naive CD4+ and CD8+ T cells sorted from blood, pooled from several donors. The receptor source for this set is a pool of human donors in good health; the sample pools cells from several healthy donors. The conserved cysteine and the conserved F or W are not part of the CDR3 here. The order of the fields is J gene, V gene, CDR3 protein.

>TRBJ2-5|TRBV18
ASSPAGLAGGLETQY
>TRBJ2-7|TRBV4-2
ASGPGTGINEQY
>TRBJ2-7|TRBV19
ASRPTASYEQY
>TRBJ1-5|TRBV2
ASSENGNNQPQH
>TRBJ2-1|TRBV6-4
ASSEGMRGEQF
>TRBJ1-1|TRBV5-6
ASSQKIEAF
>TRBJ2-7|TRBV27
ASRDINYEQY
>TRBJ2-5|TRBV18
ASSTGGFGETQY
>TRBJ2-7|TRBV29-1
SATGDEQY
>TRBJ1-5|TRBV20-1
SARGLRDSNQPQH
>TRBJ1-6|TRBV6-4
ASSPTGFISPLH
>TRBJ1-2|TRBV12-3/TRBV12-4
ASTPRYRGRFGYT
>TRBJ1-3|TRBV30
AWSFSRRGNGNTIY
>TRBJ1-2|TRBV6-6
ASSSHRDYGYT
>TRBJ2-1|TRBV12-3/TRBV12-4
ASSPRTGATYEQF
>TRBJ1-1|TRBV28
ASSGGMGQGAL
>TRBJ1-3|TRBV5-5
ASRPRVLGNTIY
>TRBJ2-7|TRBV7-2
ASSAYSGTSYEQY
>TRBJ2-3|TRBV29-1
SVEVAGEADTQY
>TRBJ2-1|TRBV19
ASSIGEGPSSYNEQF
>TRBJ1-1|TRBV19
ASSLLNTEAF
>TRBJ2-3|TRBV29-1
SVSVSAGDTQY
>TRBJ2-6|TRBV29-1
SVRPGANVLT
>TRBJ2-7|TRBV6-5
ASSYQNMPGDEQY
>TRBJ1-1|TRBV29-1
SVVGRTSNTEAF
>TRBJ2-7|TRBV6-1
ASRTSYPYEQY
>TRBJ1-1|TRBV29-1
SVCAGTNTEAF
>TRBJ2-3|TRBV5-4
ASSRRGAGGTDTQY
>TRBJ1-6|TRBV2
ASLYGQDYSPLH
>TRBJ1-5|TRBV19
ASRRTWGRGDQPQH
>TRBJ2-2|TRBV10-3
AISDLNRGTGELF
>TRBJ2-3|TRBV12-5
ASGFGGLPDTQY
>TRBJ1-3|TRBV29-1
SVEDRDRGFSGNTIY
>TRBJ1-1|TRBV29-1
SAVQPRGTEAF
>TRBJ1-2|TRBV29-1
SVDNQGLNYGYT
>TRBJ2-1|TRBV29-1
SGSGLPGLASVDEQF
>TRBJ2-7|TRBV7-6
ASSQGQYEQY
>TRBJ2-1|TRBV5-1
ASSLTPTTVNEQF
>TRBJ1-1|TRBV19
ASRNRDTEAF
>TRBJ2-1|TRBV20-1
SAPTGGGNNEQF
>TRBJ2-1|TRBV6-2/TRBV6-3
ASRRQVSLYNEQF